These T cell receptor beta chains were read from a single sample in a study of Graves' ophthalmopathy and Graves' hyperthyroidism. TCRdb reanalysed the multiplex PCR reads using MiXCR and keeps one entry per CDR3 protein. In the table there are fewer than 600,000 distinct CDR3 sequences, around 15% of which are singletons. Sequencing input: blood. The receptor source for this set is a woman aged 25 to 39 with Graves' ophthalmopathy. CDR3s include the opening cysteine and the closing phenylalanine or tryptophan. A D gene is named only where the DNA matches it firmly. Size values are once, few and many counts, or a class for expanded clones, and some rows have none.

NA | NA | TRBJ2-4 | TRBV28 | CASSFRVEAPIQYF | TGTGCCAGCAGTTTTAGGGTGGAGGCTCCTATTCAGTACTTC
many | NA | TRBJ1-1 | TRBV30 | CAEGARRQAFF | TGTGCCGAGGGTGCACGGCGCCAAGCTTTCTTT
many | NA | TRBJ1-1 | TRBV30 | CAWMQGWNTEAFF | TGTGCCTGGATGCAGGGGTGGAACACTGAAGCTTTCTTT
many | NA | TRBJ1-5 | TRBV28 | CASSIQWGGVSNQPQHF | TGTGCCAGCAGCATCCAGTGGGGGGGAGTGAGCAATCAGCCCCAGCATTTT
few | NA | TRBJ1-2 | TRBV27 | CASSLWSGSYGYTF | TGTGCCAGCAGTTTATGGTCCGGGAGCTATGGCTACACCTTC
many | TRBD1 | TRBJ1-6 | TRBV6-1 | CASSEVWTGVNSPLHF | TGTGCCAGCAGTGAAGTCTGGACAGGGGTTAATTCACCCCTCCACTTT
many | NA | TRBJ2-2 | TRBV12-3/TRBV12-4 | CASSPVTGELFF | TGTGCCAGCAGCCCGGTCACCGGGGAGCTGTTTTTT
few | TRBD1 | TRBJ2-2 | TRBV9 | CASSAGQYTGELFF | TGTGCCAGCAGCGCGGGACAGTACACCGGGGAGCTGTTTTTT
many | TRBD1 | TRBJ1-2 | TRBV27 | CASRGPTGDYGYTF | TGTGCCAGCAGGGGGCCGACAGGGGACTATGGCTACACCTTC
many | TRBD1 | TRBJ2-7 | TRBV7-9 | CASSPRQGSVHEQYF | TGTGCCAGCAGCCCTCGACAGGGATCAGTGCACGAGCAGTACTTC
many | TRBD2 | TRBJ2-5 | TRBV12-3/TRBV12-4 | CASSFQAGETQYF | TGTGCCAGCAGTTTCCAAGCGGGGGAGACCCAGTACTTC
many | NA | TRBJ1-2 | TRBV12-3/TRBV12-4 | CASSFGRGSVYTF | TGTGCCAGCAGTTTCGGGAGGGGATCGGTCTACACCTTC
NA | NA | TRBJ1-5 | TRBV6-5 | CASSYEKNNQPQHF | TGTGCCAGCAGTTACGAGAAAAACAATCAGCCCCAGCATTTT
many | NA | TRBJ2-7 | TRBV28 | CASSLFGSGRGEQYF | TGTGCCAGCAGTTTATTTGGGAGCGGCCGCGGGGAGCAGTACTTC
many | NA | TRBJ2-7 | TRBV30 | CAWSRTGSSYEQYF | TGTGCCTGGAGTCGCACAGGGAGCTCCTACGAGCAGTACTTC
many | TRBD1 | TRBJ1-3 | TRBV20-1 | CSAEGTGSSGNTIYF | TGCAGTGCTGAAGGGACAGGCAGCTCTGGAAACACCATATATTTT
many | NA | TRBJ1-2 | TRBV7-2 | CASSGGTVYGYTF | TGTGCCAGCAGCGGCGGGACGGTCTATGGCTACACCTTC
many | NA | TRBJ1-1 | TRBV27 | CASSRDPGVTFDTEAFF | TGTGCCAGCAGTCGGGACCCAGGGGTTACTTTTGATACTGAAGCTTTCTTT
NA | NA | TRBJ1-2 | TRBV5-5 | CASSLGDTPLFSGYTF | TGTGCCAGCAGCTTGGGGGACACACCCCTTTTTTCTGGCTACACCTTC
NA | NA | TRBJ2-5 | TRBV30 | CASNPPGAGETQYF | TGTGCCTCGAACCCCCCAGGGGCCGGGGAGACCCAGTACTTC
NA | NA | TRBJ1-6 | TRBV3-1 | CASSQDRGFGNSPLHF | TGTGCCAGCAGCCAAGATCGGGGTTTTGGTAATTCACCCCTCCACTTT
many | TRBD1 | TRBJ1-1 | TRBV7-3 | CASSSDRGRVAFF | TGTGCCAGCAGCTCCGACAGGGGGCGGGTGGCTTTCTTT
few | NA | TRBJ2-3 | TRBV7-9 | CASRRRGSTDTQYF | TGTGCCAGCAGACGCAGGGGAAGCACAGATACGCAGTATTTT
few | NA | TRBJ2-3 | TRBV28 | CASSFFGEGLFTDTQYF | TGTGCCAGCAGTTTTTTCGGGGAAGGGCTCTTCACAGATACGCAGTATTTT
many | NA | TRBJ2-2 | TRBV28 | CASSEQENTGELFF | TGTGCCAGCAGTGAACAGGAGAACACCGGGGAGCTGTTTTTT
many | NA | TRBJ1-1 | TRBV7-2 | CASSFRRHTEAFF | TGTGCCAGCAGCTTTCGGAGGCACACTGAAGCTTTCTTT
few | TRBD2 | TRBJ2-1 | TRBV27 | CASSLAGGINEQFF | TGTGCCAGCAGTTTAGCGGGGGGGATAAATGAGCAGTTCTTC
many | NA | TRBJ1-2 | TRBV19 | CASRASPVYGYTF | TGTGCCAGTAGGGCGTCACCAGTCTATGGCTACACCTTC
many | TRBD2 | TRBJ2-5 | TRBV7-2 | CASSSGGSETQYF | TGTGCCAGCAGCTCCGGGGGGTCGGAGACCCAGTACTTC
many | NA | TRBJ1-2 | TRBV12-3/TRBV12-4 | CASSLVGYGYTF | TGTGCCAGCAGTTTGGTGGGGTATGGCTACACCTTC
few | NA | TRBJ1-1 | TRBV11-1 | CASSPGAGQTNTEAFF | TGTGCCAGCAGCCCAGGGGCCGGGCAGACGAACACTGAAGCTTTCTTT
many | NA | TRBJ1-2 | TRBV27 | CASSLSIGGGIYGYTF | TGTGCCAGCAGTTTATCGATCGGGGGAGGTATCTATGGCTACACCTTC
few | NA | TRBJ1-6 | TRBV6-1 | CASTGGSPLHF | TGTGCCAGCACCGGAGGCTCACCCCTCCACTTT
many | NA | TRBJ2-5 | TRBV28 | CASSLFSGRVWEETQYF | TGTGCCAGCAGTTTATTTTCGGGAAGGGTTTGGGAAGAGACCCAGTACTTC
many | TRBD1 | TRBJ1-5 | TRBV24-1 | CATGTVNQPQHF | TGTGCCACTGGGACAGTCAATCAGCCCCAGCATTTT
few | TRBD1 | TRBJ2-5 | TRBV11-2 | CASSSHGRQGHRETQYF | TGTGCCAGCAGCTCACACGGGAGACAGGGGCACCGAGAGACCCAGTACTTC
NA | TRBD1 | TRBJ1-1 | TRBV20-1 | CSAKTRQGLNTEAFF | TGCAGTGCAAAAACCAGACAGGGTTTGAACACTGAAGCTTTCTTT
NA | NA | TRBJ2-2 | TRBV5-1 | CASSLFGTQENTGELFF | TGCGCCAGCAGCCTCTTCGGGACCCAGGAAAACACCGGGGAGCTGTTTTTT
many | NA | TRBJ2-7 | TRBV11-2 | CASNLAAEQYF | TGTGCCAGTAACCTAGCTGCCGAGCAGTACTTC
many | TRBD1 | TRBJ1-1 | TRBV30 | CAWRNDRVALNEAFF | TGTGCCTGGAGAAACGACAGGGTAGCCTTAAATGAAGCTTTCTTT
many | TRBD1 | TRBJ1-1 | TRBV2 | CASSGPGTGRMNTEAFF | TGTGCCAGCAGTGGACCCGGGACAGGGAGGATGAACACTGAAGCTTTCTTT
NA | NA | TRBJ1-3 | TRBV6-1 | CASSEALPGTSGGTIYF | TGTGCCAGCAGTGAAGCGCTTCCTGGGACCTCGGGGGGCACCATATATTTT
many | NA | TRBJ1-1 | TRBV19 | CASNFGTVAEAFF | TGTGCCAGTAACTTCGGGACTGTAGCCGAAGCTTTCTTT
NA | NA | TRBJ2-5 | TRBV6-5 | CASTGQPKETQYF | TGTGCCAGCACAGGACAGCCGAAAGAGACCCAGTACTTC
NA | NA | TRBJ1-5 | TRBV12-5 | CASGDTTGLYSNQPQHF | TGTGCTAGTGGTGATACTACAGGGCTTTATAGCAATCAGCCCCAGCATTTT
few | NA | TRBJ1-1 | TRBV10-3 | CAISEGWNTEAFF | TGTGCCATCAGTGAGGGGTGGAACACTGAAGCTTTCTTT
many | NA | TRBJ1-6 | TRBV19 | CASNPGHLNSPLHF | TGTGCCAGTAATCCGGGACATCTTAATTCACCCCTCCACTTT